This T cell receptor beta chain derives from a study of blood T cells in healthy people across ages. A J-beta primer mix and a sample-barcoded 5' primer were used in a second PCR of about 7 to 12 cycles. Tags on each cDNA molecule came from a template-switch adaptor with 12 random nucleotides. TCRdb redid the calling of the 5' RACE reads with MiXCR, one entry per CDR3 protein. Of fewer than 900,000 distinct CDR3 sequences listed, roughly 49% are singletons. From germline, CDR1 is MDHEN and CDR2 SYDVKM. The CDR3 covers 15 residues. Trimming took off 6 bases at V and 12 bases at J, with 21 bases between the two ends. The study, taken as a whole, reports: Possibly, changes in expanded clonotypes were confounded because donor CMV status was unknown.

Details on this clonotype: Its specificity is unknown. A much larger clone lies a single base off, so this may be a read error.

The rearrangement uses TRBV28 and TRBJ2-6; D might be TRBD2 (7 bases). The clonotype originates from a woman aged 55 to 70 in good health. The sequenced sample was blood. The CDR3, as DNA: TGTGCCAGCAGCTCACCCAGGGGAGGGGTCAGCGTCCTGACTTTC. Residues: CASSSPRGGVSVLTF.